This T cell receptor beta chain stems from a study of beta chain features in type 1 diabetes. Overall study findings and caveats: Patients' naive, central memory and Treg TCRB repertoires seemed closer to one another than those of healthy donors.

The authors sorted CD4+ naive, central memory, regulatory and stem cell-like memory cells via CD45RO/CCR7/CD25/CD127/CD95/CD27. Each sorted population was over 98% pure. This clone has only a few counts. Its target is not known. As every portion of the isolated RNA was reverse transcribed, the sequencing read expressed TCRB transcripts. The method was immunoSEQ multiplex PCR; TCRdb's version includes in-frame clones alone and lacks a portion of them. The data show around 300,000 clones, about 8% seen once. V gave up 0 bases and J gave up 1 base, with 10 bases separating them. Germline CDR1 reads SGHRS; CDR2 reads YFSETQ. This CDR3 is 16 amino acids long.

The genes are TRBV5-1 and TRBJ2-2; no firm D call. The clonotype originates from a woman aged 18-29 years in good health. The sample was central memory CD4+ T cells from blood. The CDR3 protein is CASSLAGVGNTGELFF. The CDR3 DNA is TGCGCCAGCAGCTTGGCAGGAGTCGGGAACACCGGGGAGCTGTTTTTT.